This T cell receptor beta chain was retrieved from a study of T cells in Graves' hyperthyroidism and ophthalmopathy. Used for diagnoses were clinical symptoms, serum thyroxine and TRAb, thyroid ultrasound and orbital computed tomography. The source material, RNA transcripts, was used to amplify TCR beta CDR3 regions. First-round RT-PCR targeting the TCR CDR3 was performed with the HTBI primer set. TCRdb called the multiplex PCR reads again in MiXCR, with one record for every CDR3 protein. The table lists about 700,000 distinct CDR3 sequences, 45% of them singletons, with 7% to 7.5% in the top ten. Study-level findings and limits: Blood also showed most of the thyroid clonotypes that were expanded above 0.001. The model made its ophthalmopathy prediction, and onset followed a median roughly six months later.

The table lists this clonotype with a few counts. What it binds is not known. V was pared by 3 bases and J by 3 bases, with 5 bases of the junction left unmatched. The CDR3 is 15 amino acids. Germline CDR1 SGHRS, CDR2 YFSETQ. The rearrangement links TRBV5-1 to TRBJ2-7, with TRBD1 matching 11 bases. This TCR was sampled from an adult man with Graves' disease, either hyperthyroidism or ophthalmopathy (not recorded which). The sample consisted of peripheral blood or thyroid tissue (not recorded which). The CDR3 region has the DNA TGCGCCAGCAGCTCGGTCGGGACAGGGGGCTACGAGCAGTACTTC. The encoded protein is CASSSVGTGGYEQYF. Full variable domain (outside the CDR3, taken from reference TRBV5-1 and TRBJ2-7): KAGVTQTPRYLIKTRGQQVTLSCSPISGHRSVSWYQQTPGQGLQFLFEYFSETQRNKGNFPGRFSGRQFSNSRSEMNVSTLELGDSALYLCASSSVGTGGYEQYFGPGTRLTVT.